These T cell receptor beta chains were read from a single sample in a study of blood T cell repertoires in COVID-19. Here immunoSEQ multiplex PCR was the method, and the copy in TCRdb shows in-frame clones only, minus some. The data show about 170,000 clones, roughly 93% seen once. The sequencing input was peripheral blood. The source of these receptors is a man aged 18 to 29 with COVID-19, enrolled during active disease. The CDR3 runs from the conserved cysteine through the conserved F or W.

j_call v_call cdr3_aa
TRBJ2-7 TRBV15 CATSRDWTSGAYEQYF
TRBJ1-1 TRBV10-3 CAIREGGSVMDIRNTEAFF
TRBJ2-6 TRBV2 CASSTGLAGANVLTF
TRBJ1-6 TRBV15 CATSRDLGGRHSPLHF
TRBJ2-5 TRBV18 CASSPPGQGRETQYF
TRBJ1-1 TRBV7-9 CASSLDPGSGEAFF
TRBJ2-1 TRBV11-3 CASSPQGGTPNEQFF
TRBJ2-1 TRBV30 CASEGASNEQFF
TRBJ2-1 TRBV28 CASSLGASGVYNEQFF
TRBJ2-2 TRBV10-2 CASSDRDTGELFF
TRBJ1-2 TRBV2 CARWGTGENYGYTF
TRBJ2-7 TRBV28 CASSPLTGRLAYEQYF
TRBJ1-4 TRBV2 CASSEPETEKLLF
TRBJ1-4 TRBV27 CASSKVDRPLNEKLLF
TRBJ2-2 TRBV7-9 CASSFRSGVDTGELFF
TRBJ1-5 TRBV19 CASGLYSNQPQHF
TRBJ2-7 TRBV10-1 CASSSLAGPPYEQYF
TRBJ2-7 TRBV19 CASSTLGGSYEQYF
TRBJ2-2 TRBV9 CASSAYGTTYTGELFF
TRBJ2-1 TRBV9 CASSLAGEGYNEQFF
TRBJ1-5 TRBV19 CASRGQGTLPNQPQHF
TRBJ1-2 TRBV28 CASSFDAGYGYTF
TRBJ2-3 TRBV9 CASSVDGGSGTDTQYF
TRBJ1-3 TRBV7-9 CASISDTGNTIYF
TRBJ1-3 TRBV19 CASSLRTGVANTIYF
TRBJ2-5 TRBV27 CASSLMRQQETQYF
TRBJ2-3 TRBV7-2 CASSPRLAGSTDTQYF
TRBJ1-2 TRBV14 CASSPGRGGYGYTF
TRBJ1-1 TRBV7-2 CASSINDRSEAFF
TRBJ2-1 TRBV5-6 CASARLAVPSSYNEQFF
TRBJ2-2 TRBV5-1 CASSPDGGQGASGELFF
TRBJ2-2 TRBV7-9 CASTKESGELFF
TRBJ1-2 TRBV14 CASSQDSRWRYGYTF
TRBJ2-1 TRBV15 CATSTYREGVDEQFF
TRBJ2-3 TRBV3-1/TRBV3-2 CASSQTSGSVGTDTQYF
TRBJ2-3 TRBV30 CAWLAGEQYF
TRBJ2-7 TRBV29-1 CSVAMGTSDYEQYF
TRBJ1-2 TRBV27 CASGWPTGNYGYTF
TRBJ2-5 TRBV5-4 CASSGRQGTGQETQYF
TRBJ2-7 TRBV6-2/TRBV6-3 CASSSVVFHEQYF
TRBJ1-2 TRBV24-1 CATSDQTGYGYTF
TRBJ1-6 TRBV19 CASKMGGDNSPLHF
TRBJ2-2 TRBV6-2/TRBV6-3 CASSYGGWLRDNTGELFF
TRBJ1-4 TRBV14 CASSQLQGLGEKLFF
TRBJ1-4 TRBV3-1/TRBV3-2 CASSQMASLNLLF
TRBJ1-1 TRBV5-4 CASSAEVQNTEAFF
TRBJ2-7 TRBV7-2 CASSLNPDTYEQYF
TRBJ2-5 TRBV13 CATGQGRGETQYF
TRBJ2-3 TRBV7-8 CASSLVAGLAVDTQYF
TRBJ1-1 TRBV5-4 CASSLRPGNAEAFF